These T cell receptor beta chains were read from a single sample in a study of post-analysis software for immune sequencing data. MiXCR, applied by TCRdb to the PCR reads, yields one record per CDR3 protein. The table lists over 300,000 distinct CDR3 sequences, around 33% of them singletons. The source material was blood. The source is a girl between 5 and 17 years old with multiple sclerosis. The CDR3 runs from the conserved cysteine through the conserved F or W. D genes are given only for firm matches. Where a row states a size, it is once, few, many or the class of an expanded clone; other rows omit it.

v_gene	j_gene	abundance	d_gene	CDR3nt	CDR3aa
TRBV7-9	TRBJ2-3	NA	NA	TGTGCCAGCAGCTTAGCGGGGGCCTTATCTAGCACAGATACGCAGTATTTT	CASSLAGALSSTDTQYF
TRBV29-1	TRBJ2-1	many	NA	TGCAGCGTTGAAGCTGGGGGTAGCTCCTACAATGAGCAGTTCTTC	CSVEAGGSSYNEQFF
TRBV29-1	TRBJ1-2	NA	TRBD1	TGCAGCGTTGAATACGACAGGGGGCCTAACTATGGCTACACCTTC	CSVEYDRGPNYGYTF
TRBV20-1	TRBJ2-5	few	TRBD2	TGCAGTGCTAGAGATTTTCGGGGGGTCCACCAAGAGACCCAGTACTTC	CSARDFRGVHQETQYF
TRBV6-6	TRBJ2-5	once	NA	TGTGCCAGCGAAGGAGAGACCCAGTACTTC	CASEGETQYF
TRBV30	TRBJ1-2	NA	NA	TGTGCCTGGAGTGTTAGTAGCTATGGCTACACCTTC	CAWSVSSYGYTF
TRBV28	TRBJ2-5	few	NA	TGTGCCAGCAGACCAACAGGGCGTCGGGAGACCCAGTACTTC	CASRPTGRRETQYF
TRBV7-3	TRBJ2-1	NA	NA	TGTGCCAGCAGCTTAAGTCTAGGGGAGCACAATGAGCAGTTCTTC	CASSLSLGEHNEQFF
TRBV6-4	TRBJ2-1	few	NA	TGTGCCAGCAGTGACTCAGACAGCAATGAGCAGTTCTTC	CASSDSDSNEQFF
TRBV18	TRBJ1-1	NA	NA	TGTGCCAGCTCGCCCATGACACAGAACACTGAAGCTTTCTTT	CASSPMTQNTEAFF
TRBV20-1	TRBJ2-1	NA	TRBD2	TGCAGTGCTAGAGATCTGGGACTAGCGGGCCACAGCTCCTACAATGAGCAGTTCTTC	CSARDLGLAGHSSYNEQFF
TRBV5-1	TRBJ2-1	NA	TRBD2	TGCGCCAGCAGCCGTGGGACTAGCGGGGACGAACAGTTCTTC	CASSRGTSGDEQFF
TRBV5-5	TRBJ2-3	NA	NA	TGTGCCAGTAGCTCAGAAGGGGCGGCGCAGTATTTT	CASSSEGAAQYF
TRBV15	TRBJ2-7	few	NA	TGTGCCACCAGCAGAGATTCACAGGACTACGAGCAGTACTTC	CATSRDSQDYEQYF